Listed below are T cell receptor beta chains from one sample, sequenced in a study of beta chain features in type 1 diabetes. Profiled with immunoSEQ multiplex PCR; TCRdb holds only in-frame clones, not every one. The sample includes about 900,000 clones, roughly 15% seen only once; the top ten take about 0.02%. Sequencing was performed on naive CD4+ T cells from blood. The source is a young woman in good health. Both conserved end residues are part of each CDR3. D genes are given only for firm matches. Clone size, where shown, is once, few, many, or a class for clones that have expanded.

clone_size	v_call	j_call	d_call	cdr3_nt	cdr3_aa
.	TRBV7-2	TRBJ2-3	TRBD1	TGTGCCAGCAACACCGACAGGGTGGATACGCAGTATTTT	CASNTDRVDTQYF
.	TRBV6-5	TRBJ2-1	.	TGTGCCAGCAGTTATGACAGATACAATGAGCAGTTCTTC	CASSYDRYNEQFF
.	TRBV5-6	TRBJ2-5	.	TGTGCCAGCAGCTTGTTCGAGACAACCCCTGTGAAGACCCAGTACTTC	CASSLFETTPVKTQYF
.	TRBV20-1	TRBJ2-7	.	TGCAGTGCCAACTACGGCTACGAGCAGTACTTC	CSANYGYEQYF
.	TRBV28	TRBJ1-1	.	TGTGCCAGCAGTTTACCAGCGAACACTGAAGCTTTCTTT	CASSLPANTEAFF
few	TRBV6-1	TRBJ2-7	TRBD2	TGTGCCAGCAGACCGACTAGCGGGTCTTTCTACGAGCAGTACTTC	CASRPTSGSFYEQYF
few	TRBV7-9	TRBJ2-7	.	TGTGCCAGCAGCAGCCGACAGGGACTCTACGAGCAGTACTTC	CASSSRQGLYEQYF
.	TRBV6-6	TRBJ1-5	TRBD1	TGTGCCAGCAGTTCGAGACAGGGGGCGAATCAGCCCCAGCATTTT	CASSSRQGANQPQHF
.	TRBV28	TRBJ1-2	TRBD1	TGTGCCAGCCGACAGGGGCGAAATGGTGGCTACACCTTC	CASRQGRNGGYTF
.	TRBV7-9	TRBJ1-1	.	TGTGCCAGCATCTTGGGGGTTCGGTCGGGGAAGAACACTGAAGCTTTCTTT	CASILGVRSGKNTEAFF
.	TRBV9	TRBJ1-2	.	TGTGCCAGCAGCGTAGGTGGGTCAGATGGCGGCTACACCTTC	CASSVGGSDGGYTF
.	TRBV28	TRBJ2-1	TRBD1	TGTGCCAGCAGTTTATTCTCTTTGGGACAGGGGGTCAATGAGCAGTTCTTC	CASSLFSLGQGVNEQFF
.	TRBV6-5	TRBJ2-5	.	TGTGCCAGCAGAACGGGACGTGAAGAGACCCAGTACTTC	CASRTGREETQYF
.	TRBV5-6	TRBJ2-7	.	TGTGCCAGCAGCCCGGGACGTTCCACCCTCATCTTC	CASSPGRSTLIF
.	TRBV5-4	TRBJ2-3	.	TGTGCCAGCAGCCGGTCCGGGACACACACAGATACGCAGTATTTT	CASSRSGTHTDTQYF
few	TRBV11-2	TRBJ2-6	TRBD2	TGCGCCAGCAGCCGGGAGGGTTCTGGGGCCAACGTCCTGACTTTC	CASSREGSGANVLTF
few	TRBV13	TRBJ2-7	TRBD2	TGTGCCAGCAGCGAGCGGGAGGGCCCAAGCTCCTACGAGCAGTACTTC	CASSEREGPSSYEQYF
.	TRBV19	TRBJ1-1	.	TGTGCCAGTAGTATACGTGGGGCGGGCACTGAAGCTTTCTTT	CASSIRGAGTEAFF
few	TRBV6-6	TRBJ2-1	.	TGTGCCAGCAGTCCGGATGGGGAGCAGTTCTTC	CASSPDGEQFF
.	TRBV2	TRBJ2-7	TRBD2	TGTGCCAGCAAGAGACTAGCGAACTCCTACGAGCAGTACTTC	CASKRLANSYEQYF